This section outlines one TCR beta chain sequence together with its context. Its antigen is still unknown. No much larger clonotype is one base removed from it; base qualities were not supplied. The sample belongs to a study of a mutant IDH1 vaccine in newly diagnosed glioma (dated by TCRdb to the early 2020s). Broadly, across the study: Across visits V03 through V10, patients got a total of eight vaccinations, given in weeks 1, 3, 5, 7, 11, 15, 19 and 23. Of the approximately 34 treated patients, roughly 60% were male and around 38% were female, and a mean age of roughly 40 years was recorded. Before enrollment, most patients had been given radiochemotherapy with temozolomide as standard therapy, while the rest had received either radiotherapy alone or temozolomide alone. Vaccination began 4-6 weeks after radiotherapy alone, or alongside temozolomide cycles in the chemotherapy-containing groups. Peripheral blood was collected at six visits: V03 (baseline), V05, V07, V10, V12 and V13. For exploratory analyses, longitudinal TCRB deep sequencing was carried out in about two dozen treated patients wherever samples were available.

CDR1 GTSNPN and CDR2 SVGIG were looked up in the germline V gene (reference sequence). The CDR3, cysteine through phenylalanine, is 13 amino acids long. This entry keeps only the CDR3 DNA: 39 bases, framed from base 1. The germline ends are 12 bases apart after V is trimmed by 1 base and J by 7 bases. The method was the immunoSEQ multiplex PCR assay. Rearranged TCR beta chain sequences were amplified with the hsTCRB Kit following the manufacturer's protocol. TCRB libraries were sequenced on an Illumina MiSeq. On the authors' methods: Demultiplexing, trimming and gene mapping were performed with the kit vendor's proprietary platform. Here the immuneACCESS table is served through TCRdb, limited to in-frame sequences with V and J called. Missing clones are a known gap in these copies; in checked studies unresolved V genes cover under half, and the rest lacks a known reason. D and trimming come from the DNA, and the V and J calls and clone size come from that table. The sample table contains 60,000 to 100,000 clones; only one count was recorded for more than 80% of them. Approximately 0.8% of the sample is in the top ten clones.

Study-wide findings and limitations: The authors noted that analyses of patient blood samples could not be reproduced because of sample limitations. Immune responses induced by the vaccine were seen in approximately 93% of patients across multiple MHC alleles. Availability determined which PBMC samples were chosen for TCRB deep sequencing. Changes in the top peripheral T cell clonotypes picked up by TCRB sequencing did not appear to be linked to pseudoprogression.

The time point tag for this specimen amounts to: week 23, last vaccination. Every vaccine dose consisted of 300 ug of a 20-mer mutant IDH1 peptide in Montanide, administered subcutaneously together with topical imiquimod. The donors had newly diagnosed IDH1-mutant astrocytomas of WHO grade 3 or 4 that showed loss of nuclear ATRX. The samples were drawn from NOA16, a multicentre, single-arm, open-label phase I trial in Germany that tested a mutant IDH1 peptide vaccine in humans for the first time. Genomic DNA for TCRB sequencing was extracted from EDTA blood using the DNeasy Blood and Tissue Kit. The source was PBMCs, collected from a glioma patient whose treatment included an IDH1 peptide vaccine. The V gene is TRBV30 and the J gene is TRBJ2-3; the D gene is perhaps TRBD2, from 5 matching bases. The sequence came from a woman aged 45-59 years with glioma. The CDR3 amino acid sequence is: CAWSDTLDHTQYF. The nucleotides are TGTGCCTGGAGTGACACACTAGACCATACGCAGTATTTT.